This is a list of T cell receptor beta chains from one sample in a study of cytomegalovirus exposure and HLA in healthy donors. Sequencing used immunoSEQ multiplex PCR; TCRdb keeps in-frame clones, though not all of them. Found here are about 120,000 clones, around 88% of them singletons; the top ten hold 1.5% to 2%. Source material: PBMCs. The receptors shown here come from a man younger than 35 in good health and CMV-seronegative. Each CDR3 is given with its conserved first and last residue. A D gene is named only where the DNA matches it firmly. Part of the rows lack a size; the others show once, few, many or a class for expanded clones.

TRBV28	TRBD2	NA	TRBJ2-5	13	CASRNSGEETQYF	TGTGCCAGCAGAAATAGCGGGGAAGAGACCCAGTACTTC
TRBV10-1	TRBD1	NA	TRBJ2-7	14	CASSAQPGQNEQYF	TGCGCCAGCAGTGCACAACCGGGACAGAACGAGCAGTACTTC
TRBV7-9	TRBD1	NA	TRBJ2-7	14	CASSFGQGASEQYF	TGTGCCAGCAGCTTTGGTCAGGGGGCGAGCGAGCAGTACTTC
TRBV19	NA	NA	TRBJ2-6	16	CASSMWRGAGANVLTF	TGTGCCAGTAGTATGTGGAGGGGCGCTGGGGCCAACGTCCTGACTTTC
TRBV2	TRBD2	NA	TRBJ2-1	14	CASTAGGIHNEQFF	TGTGCCAGCACGGCGGGAGGTATACACAATGAGCAGTTCTTC
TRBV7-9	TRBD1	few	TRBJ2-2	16	CASSLVGTGAVGELFF	TGTGCCAGCAGCTTAGTCGGGACAGGGGCTGTCGGGGAGCTGTTTTTT
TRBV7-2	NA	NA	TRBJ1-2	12	CASSSRSGGYTF	TGTGCCAGCAGCTCCCGATCGGGTGGCTACACCTTC
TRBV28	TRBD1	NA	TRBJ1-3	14	CASIDRGRGNTIYF	TGTGCCAGCATCGACAGGGGGAGGGGAAACACCATATATTTT
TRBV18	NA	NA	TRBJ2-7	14	CASSPGREAYEQYF	TGTGCCAGCTCACCCGGGCGGGAAGCCTACGAGCAGTACTTC
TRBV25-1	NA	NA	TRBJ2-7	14	CASSRSGKVGEQYF	TGTGCCAGCAGTCGCTCCGGGAAGGTAGGCGAGCAGTACTTC
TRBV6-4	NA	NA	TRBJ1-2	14	CASSPKQINYGYTF	TGTGCCAGCAGCCCGAAACAGATTAACTATGGCTACACCTTC
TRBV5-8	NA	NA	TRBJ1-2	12	CASSREVYGYTF	TGTGCCAGCAGCCGAGAAGTATATGGCTACACCTTC
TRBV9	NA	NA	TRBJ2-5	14	CASSVGTSQETQYF	TGTGCCAGCAGCGTAGGGACAAGCCAAGAGACCCAGTACTTC
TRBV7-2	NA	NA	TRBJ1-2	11	CASSLHNGYTF	TGTGCCAGCAGCTTACACAATGGCTACACCTTC
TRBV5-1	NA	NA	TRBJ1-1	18	CASSLVTGNLFGNTEAFF	TGCGCCAGCAGCTTGGTAACAGGGAACCTATTTGGGAACACTGAAGCTTTCTTT
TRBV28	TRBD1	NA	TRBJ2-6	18	CASFGGTVQTSGANVLTF	TGTGCCAGCTTTGGTGGGACAGTTCAAACCTCTGGGGCCAACGTCCTGACTTTC
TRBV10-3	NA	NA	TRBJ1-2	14	CAISGPSRDYGYTF	TGTGCCATCAGTGGACCCTCACGGGACTATGGCTACACCTTC
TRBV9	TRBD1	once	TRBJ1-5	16	CASSVGVGQGSLTQHF	TGTGCCAGCAGCGTAGGGGTGGGACAGGGGTCGTTGACCCAGCATTTT
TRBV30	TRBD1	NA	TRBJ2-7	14	CAWSPGTEVYEQYF	TGTGCCTGGAGTCCCGGGACAGAAGTCTACGAGCAGTACTTC
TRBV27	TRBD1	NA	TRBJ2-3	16	CASRIGLDRVEDTQYF	TGTGCCAGCAGGATCGGACTGGACAGGGTTGAAGATACGCAGTATTTT
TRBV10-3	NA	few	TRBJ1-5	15	CAIREDLAGNQPQHF	TGTGCCATCAGGGAGGACTTGGCGGGCAATCAGCCCCAGCATTTT
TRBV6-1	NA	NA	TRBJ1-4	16	CASSEYRPATNEKLFF	TGTGCCAGCAGTGAATACAGACCAGCAACTAATGAAAAACTGTTTTTT
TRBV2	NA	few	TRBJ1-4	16	CASSESESGLDEKLFF	TGTGCCAGCAGTGAAAGTGAGTCGGGACTGGATGAAAAACTGTTTTTT
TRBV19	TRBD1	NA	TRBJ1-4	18	CASSRPFDRAGTNEKLFF	TGTGCCAGTAGTCGCCCATTTGACAGGGCAGGAACTAATGAAAAACTGTTTTTT
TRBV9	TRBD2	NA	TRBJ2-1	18	CASSDGTSGRLGYNEQFF	TGTGCCAGCAGCGATGGGACTAGCGGGCGTCTGGGCTACAATGAGCAGTTCTTC
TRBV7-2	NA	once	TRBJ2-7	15	CASSGGVTSSYEQYF	TGTGCCAGCAGCGGAGGTGTAACCAGCTCCTACGAGCAGTACTTC